The 9 T cell receptor beta chains below come from one sample, sequenced in a study of Ad26.COV2.S vaccination and SARS-CoV-2 variants. Clones were sequenced by immunoSEQ multiplex PCR, and TCRdb holds only the in-frame ones, with some missing. The sample yields around 250,000 clones, approximately 89% seen once. Treatment reported: 15 to 20 received Ad26.COV2.S at low or high dose, single or two shots; 5 received placebo; per-sample allocation not given. Repertoires come from day 63 after the first vaccine or placebo injection. Sample: peripheral blood, taken in a trial of Ad26.COV2.S vaccine versus placebo. The receptors were gathered from a person aged 18-60 years who received the Ad26.COV2.S COVID-19 vaccine or a placebo.

The chain links TRBV6-1 to TRBJ2-5; 7 bases fit TRBD1. V was pared by 3 bases and J by 3 bases, with 10 bases of the junction left unmatched. Germline V CDR1 and CDR2: MNHNS, SASEGT. The CDR3 is 16 residues long. The CDR3 spells CASSDRPGQLKETQYF. Written as DNA, the CDR3 is TGTGCCAGCAGTGATCGGCCGGGACAGTTAAAAGAGACCCAGTACTTC.

The CDR3 sequence is CASRPSGGQQYF. The CDR3 coding sequence is TGTGCCAGCAGACCGAGCGGGGGTCAGCAGTACTTC. The chain couples TRBV7-2 to TRBJ2-7, with TRBD2 matching over 8 bases. V shed 6 bases and J 8 bases; nucleotides not matched to a gene: 6. Per germline, CDR1 SGHTA and CDR2 FQGNSA. CDR3 length equals 12 residues.

The rearrangement links TRBV2 to TRBJ1-1; no clear D gene. CDR3 length: 12 amino acids. V lost 1 base and J lost 6, with 6 bases in between. Looked up from germline, CDR1 is SNHLY and CDR2 is FYNNEI. The CDR3 loop is CASSEVGPEAFF. DNA of the CDR3: TGTGCCAGCAGTGAAGTAGGTCCTGAAGCTTTCTTT.

The CDR3 is CSFRDRVRTEAFF. The CDR3 nucleotides are TGCAGCTTCCGGGACAGGGTAAGGACTGAAGCTTTCTTT. The chain recombines TRBV29-1 with TRBJ1-1; TRBD1 aligns across 9 bases. The ends lost 8 bases at V and 5 bases at J; junction bases unmatched: 9. The CDR3 has 13 amino acids. CDR1 is SQVTM and CDR2 is ANQGSEA in the germline V gene.

This sequence joins TRBV6-5 and TRBJ1-2; a weak D match, TRBD1 (5 bases). The V gene lost 7 bases and the J gene lost 4 bases, with 16 bases spanning the gap. The CDR3 is 14 amino acids. The germline V gene has CDR1 MNHEY and CDR2 SVGAGI. The chain's CDR3 is CASTSREGTYGYTF. The CDR3, as DNA: TGTGCCAGCACCAGCAGGGAAGGGACCTATGGCTACACCTTC.

V gene TRBV19 combines with J gene TRBJ1-1, with D possibly being TRBD1 (5 bases). Germline CDR1 reads LNHDA; CDR2 reads SQIVND (reference sequence). The CDR3 sequence is 16 residues long. Trimming removed 4 bases from V and 1 base from J, with 16 bases in between. The CDR3 here is CASSTFLGTANTEAFF. CDR3 coding DNA: TGTGCCAGTAGTACTTTCCTGGGGACGGCGAACACTGAAGCTTTCTTT.

The chain joins TRBV19 to TRBJ1-1; D perhaps matches TRBD1 (6 bases). Germline V gene data show CDR1 as LNHDA and CDR2 as SQIVND (reference sequence). The V end was cut by 5 bases, the J end by 1 base, with 17 bases between. This CDR3 contains 16 residues. As DNA, the CDR3 is TGTGCCAGTAGTGCCCCTTCGGGGGCCTGGAACACTGAAGCTTTCTTT. This encodes CASSAPSGAWNTEAFF.

The chain employs TRBV18 and TRBJ1-1; tentative D call: TRBD1 (6 bases). Germline V gene data show CDR1 as KGHSH and CDR2 as LQKENI. Trimming removed 2 bases at V and 1 base at J, with 11 bases between. The CDR3 runs 15 residues. The CDR3 reads CASSPGDTRNTEAFF. The CDR3 DNA is TGTGCCAGCTCACCAGGGGACACCCGGAACACTGAAGCTTTCTTT.

The chain has TRBV9 and TRBJ1-1; D gene ambiguous. V lost 6 bases and J lost 1, with 10 bases in between. Germline lookup yields CDR1 SGDLS and CDR2 YYNGEE. This CDR3 region has 13 residues. The CDR3 spells CASTGPGNTEAFF. The CDR3 nucleotides read TGTGCCAGCACAGGACCAGGGAACACTGAAGCTTTCTTT.